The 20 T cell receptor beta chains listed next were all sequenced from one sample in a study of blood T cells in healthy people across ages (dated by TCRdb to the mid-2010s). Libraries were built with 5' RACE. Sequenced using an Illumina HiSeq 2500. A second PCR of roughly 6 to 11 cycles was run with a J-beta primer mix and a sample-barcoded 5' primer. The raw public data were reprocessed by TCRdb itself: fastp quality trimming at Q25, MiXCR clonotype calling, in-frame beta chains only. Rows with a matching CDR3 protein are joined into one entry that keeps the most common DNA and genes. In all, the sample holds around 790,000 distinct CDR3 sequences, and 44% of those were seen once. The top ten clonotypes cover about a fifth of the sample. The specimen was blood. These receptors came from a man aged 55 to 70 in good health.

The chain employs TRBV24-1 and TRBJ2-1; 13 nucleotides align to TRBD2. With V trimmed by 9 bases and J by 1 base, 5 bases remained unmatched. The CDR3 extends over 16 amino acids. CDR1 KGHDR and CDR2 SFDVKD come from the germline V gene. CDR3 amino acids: CATGGTSGTSYNEQFF. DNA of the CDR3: TGTGCCACCGGTGGGACTAGCGGGACGTCCTACAATGAGCAGTTCTTC.

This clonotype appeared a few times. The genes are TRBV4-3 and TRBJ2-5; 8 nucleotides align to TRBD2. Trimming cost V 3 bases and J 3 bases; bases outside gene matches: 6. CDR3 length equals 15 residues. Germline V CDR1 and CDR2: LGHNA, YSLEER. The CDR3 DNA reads TGCGCCAGCAGCCATGAAAAGCGGGGGAAAGAGACCCAGTACTTC. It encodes CASSHEKRGKETQYF.

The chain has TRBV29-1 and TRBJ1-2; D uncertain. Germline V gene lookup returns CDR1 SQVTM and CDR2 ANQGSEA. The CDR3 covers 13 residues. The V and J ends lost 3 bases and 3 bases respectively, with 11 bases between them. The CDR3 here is CSVEVGSYYGYTF. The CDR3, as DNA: TGCAGCGTTGAGGTCGGCAGCTACTATGGCTACACCTTC.

DNA of the CDR3: TGTGCCAGCAGCCCTAGCCCGACAGGGGCTCTCTACGAGCAGTACTTC. Translating gives CASSPSPTGALYEQYF. The chain combines TRBV11-3 with TRBJ2-7; TRBD1 matches at 8 bases. Per germline, CDR1 SGHNT and CDR2 YENEEA. The CDR3 sequence is 16 residues long. With V trimmed by 5 bases and J by 3 bases, 12 bases remained unmatched.

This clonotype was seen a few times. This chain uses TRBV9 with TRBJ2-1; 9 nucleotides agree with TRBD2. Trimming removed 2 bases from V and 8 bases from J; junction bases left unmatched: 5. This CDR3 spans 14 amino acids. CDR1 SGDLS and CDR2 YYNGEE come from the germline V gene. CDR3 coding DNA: TGTGCCAGCAGCGTCGCGGGGGGGCCGGATGAGCAGTTCTTC. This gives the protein CASSVAGGPDEQFF.

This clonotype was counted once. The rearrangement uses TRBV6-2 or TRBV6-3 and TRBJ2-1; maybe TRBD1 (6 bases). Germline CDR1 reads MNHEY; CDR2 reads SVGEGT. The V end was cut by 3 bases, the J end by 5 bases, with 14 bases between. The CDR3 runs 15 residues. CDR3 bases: TGTGCCAGCAGTTATGGAGACAGGTTCCACAATGAGCAGTTCTTC. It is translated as CASSYGDRFHNEQFF.

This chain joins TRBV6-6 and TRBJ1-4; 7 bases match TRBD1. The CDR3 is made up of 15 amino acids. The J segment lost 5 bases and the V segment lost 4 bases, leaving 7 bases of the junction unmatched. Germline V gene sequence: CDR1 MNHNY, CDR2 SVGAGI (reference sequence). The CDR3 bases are TGTGCCAGCAGTTCTGGACAGGAGCTAAATGAAAAACTGTTTTTT. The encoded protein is CASSSGQELNEKLFF.

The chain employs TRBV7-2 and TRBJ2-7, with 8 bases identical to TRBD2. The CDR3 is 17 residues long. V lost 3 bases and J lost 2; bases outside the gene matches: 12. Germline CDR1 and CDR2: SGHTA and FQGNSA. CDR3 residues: CASSLAVRAGGTYEQYF. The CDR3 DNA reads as TGTGCCAGCAGCTTGGCCGTTCGGGCGGGGGGAACCTACGAGCAGTACTTC.

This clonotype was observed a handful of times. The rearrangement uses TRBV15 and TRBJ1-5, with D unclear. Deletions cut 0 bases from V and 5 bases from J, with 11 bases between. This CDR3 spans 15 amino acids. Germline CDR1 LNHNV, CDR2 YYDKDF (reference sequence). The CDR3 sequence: CATSREGSTHQPQHF. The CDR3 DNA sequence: TGTGCCACCAGCAGAGAAGGCAGCACTCATCAGCCCCAGCATTTT.

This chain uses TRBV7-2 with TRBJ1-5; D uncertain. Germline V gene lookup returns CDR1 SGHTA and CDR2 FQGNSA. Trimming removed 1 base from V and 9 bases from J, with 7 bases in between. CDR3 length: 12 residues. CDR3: CASSLDYGPQHF. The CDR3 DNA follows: TGTGCCAGCAGCTTAGATTATGGGCCCCAGCATTTT. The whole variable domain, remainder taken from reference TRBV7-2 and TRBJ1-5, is GAGVSQSPSNKVTEKGKDVELRCDPISGHTALYWYRQSLGQGLEFLIYFQGNSAPDKSGLPSDRFSAERTGGSVSTLTIQRTQQEDSAVYLCASSLDYGPQHFGDGTRLSIL.

CDR3 in amino acids: CASSQGKSATNEKLFF. The DNA of the CDR3 is TGTGCCAGCAGCCAAGGCAAGAGTGCAACTAATGAAAAACTGTTTTTT. The rearrangement joins TRBV12-3 or TRBV12-4 to TRBJ1-4; no clear D gene. This CDR3 is 16 amino acids long. V was cut by 6 bases and J by 0 bases, with 14 bases left in between.

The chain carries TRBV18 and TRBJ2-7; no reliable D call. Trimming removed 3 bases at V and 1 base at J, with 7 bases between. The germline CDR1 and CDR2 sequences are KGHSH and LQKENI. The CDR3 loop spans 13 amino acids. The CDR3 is CASSPGISYEQYF. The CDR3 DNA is TGTGCCAGCTCACCGGGCATATCCTACGAGCAGTACTTC.

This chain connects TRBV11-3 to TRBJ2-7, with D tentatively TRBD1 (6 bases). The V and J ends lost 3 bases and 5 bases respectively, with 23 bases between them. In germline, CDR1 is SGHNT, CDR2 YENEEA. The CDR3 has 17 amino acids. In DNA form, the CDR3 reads TGTGCCAGCAGCTTCCCAAATTCCGACAGGTCCTCTCACGAGCAGTACTTC. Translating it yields CASSFPNSDRSSHEQYF.

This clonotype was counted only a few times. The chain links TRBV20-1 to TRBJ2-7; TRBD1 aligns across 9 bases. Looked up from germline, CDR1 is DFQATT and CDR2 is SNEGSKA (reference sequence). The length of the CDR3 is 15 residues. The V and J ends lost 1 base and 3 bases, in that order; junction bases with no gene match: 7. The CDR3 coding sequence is TGCAGTGCTAGAGCCGACAGGGGGGAGGGCTACGAGCAGTACTTC. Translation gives CSARADRGEGYEQYF.

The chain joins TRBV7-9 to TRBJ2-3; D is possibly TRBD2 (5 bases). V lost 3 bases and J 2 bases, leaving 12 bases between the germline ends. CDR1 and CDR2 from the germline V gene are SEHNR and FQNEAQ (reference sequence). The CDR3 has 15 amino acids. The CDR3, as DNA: TGTGCCAGCAGCTTCCGGGGTTCCCCCACAGATACGCAGTATTTT. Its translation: CASSFRGSPTDTQYF.

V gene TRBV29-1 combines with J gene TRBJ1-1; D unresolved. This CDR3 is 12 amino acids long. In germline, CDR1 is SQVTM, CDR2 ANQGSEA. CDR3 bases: TGCAGGGTTAGACCCGGGAACACTGAAGCTTTCTTT. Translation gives CRVRPGNTEAFF.

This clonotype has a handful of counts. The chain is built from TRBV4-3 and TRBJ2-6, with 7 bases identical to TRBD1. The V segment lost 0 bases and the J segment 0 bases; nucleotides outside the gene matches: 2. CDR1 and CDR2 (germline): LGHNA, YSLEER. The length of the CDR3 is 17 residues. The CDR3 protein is CASSQDTGVSGANVLTF. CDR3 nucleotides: TGCGCCAGCAGCCAAGACACAGGGGTCTCTGGGGCCAACGTCCTGACTTTC.

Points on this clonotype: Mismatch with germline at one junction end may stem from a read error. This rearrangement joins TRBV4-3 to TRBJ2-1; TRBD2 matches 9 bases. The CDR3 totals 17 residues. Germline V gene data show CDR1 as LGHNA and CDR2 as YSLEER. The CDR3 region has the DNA TGCGCCAGCGGCCAAGAAGTTGCGGGGGGGCCGGGGGTTGAGCAGTTCTTC. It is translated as CASGQEVAGGPGVEQFF.

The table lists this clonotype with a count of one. The CDR3 sequence: CSAILDLNNEKLFF. The DNA for the CDR3 is TGCAGTGCAATCCTGGACTTGAATAATGAAAAACTGTTTTTT. This chain joins TRBV20-1 and TRBJ1-4; D is undetermined. V shed 6 bases and J shed 4 bases, with 15 bases lying between them. Germline CDR1 is DFQATT and CDR2 is SNEGSKA (reference sequence). This CDR3 region has 14 residues.

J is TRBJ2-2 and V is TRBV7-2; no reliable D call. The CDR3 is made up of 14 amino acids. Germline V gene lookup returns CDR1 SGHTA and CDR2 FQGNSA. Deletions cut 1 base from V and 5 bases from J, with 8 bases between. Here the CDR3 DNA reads TGTGCCAGCAGCTTAGTATCGCGGACCGGGGAGCTGTTTTTT. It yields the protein CASSLVSRTGELFF.